The T cell receptor (beta chain) under discussion was sequenced for a study of cytomegalovirus exposure and HLA in healthy donors. The germline V gene encodes CDR1 LNHDA and CDR2 SQIVND (reference sequence). The CDR3 has 16 amino acids. Trimming removed 3 bases from V and 4 bases from J; junction bases left unmatched: 12. Study results and limitations: The Asian-associated ancestry cluster reportedly had fewer N-insertions than the roughly 670-donor mean in a later analysis. It has been reported that TCR beta sequences accurately predicted the HLA-A and HLA-B alleles of most subjects. Associated with cytomegalovirus, according to the listing, were approximately 160 TCR beta chains.

This clone was seen more than once but under ten times. Its antigen is unidentified. Primers: 60 Vbeta forward and 13 Jbeta reverse. Original data processing: A later analysis counted 65 million to 80 million unique TCR beta chains, some 12 million shared. TCRdb's copy holds only in-frame clones and misses some; the assay was immunoSEQ multiplex PCR. V and J calls and clone size are given by that table; D and trimming were obtained from the DNA. Of approximately 120,000 clones listed, under 85% were seen once; the top ten hold 8.4%. The receptor was isolated from a man aged 40-50 years in good health and CMV-seronegative. This sequence joins TRBV19 and TRBJ2-7; 7 positions match TRBD1. Sequenced input: PBMCs. The CDR3 nucleotides read TGTGCCAGTAGTATGGGGACAGCAGGGTCGGGTTACGAGCAGTACTTC. Its protein product is CASSMGTAGSGYEQYF.